This T cell receptor (beta chain) is drawn from a study of blood T cell repertoires in COVID-19. On the study more broadly: The analysed material was cDNA or gDNA that came from T cells, B-cell-depleted T cells, or PBMCs.

Authors' processing steps: Reference gene primer amplification in the assay estimated nucleated cell counts. Assay used: immunoSEQ multiplex PCR; TCRdb lists only in-frame clones, some missing. Clone size and V and J calls were adopted from that table, with D and trimming inferred from the DNA. Among a few hundred thousand clones listed, approximately 87% were seen once. V gave up 5 bases and J gave up 9 bases; unmatched junction bases: 10. The CDR3 covers 15 residues. The germline gives CDR1 MDHEN, CDR2 SYDVKM. J is TRBJ1-6 and V is TRBV28; 7 bases align to TRBD1. This TCR was sampled from a middle-aged man in a cohort exposed to, infected with or recovered from COVID-19 (not recorded which). The sample taken for sequencing was PBMCs or T cells enriched from blood (not recorded which). CDR3 sequence (DNA): TGTGCCAGCAGTAGCAACGACAGGGCCGGTTCACCCCTCCACTTT. Translation: CASSSNDRAGSPLHF. Together with reference TRBV28 and TRBJ1-6, the CDR3 gives the full variable domain: DVKVTQSSRYLVKRTGEKVFLECVQDMDHENMFWYRQDPGLGLRLIYFSYDVKMKEKGDIPEGYSVSREKKERFSLILESASTNQTSMYLCASSSNDRAGSPLHFGNGTRLTVT.